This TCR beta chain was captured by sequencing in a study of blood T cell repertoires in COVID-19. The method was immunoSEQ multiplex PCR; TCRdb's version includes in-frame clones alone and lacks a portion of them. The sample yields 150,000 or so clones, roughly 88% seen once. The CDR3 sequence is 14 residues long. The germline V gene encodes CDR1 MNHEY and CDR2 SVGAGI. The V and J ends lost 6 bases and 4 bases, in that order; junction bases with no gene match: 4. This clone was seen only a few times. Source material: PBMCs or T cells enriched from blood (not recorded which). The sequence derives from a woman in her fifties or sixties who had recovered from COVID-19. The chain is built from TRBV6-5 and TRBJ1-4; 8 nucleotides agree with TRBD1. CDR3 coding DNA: TGTGCCAGCAGGAGACAGGGGATTAATGAAAAACTGTTTTTT. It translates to CASRRQGINEKLFF.